A single sample is the source of the 24 T cell receptor beta chains below, sequenced in a study of cytomegalovirus exposure and HLA in healthy donors. Data came from immunoSEQ multiplex PCR; TCRdb stores just in-frame clones and leaves some out. The sample has more than 150,000 clones, 88% seen once; the top ten hold about 2.7%. Sequenced sample: PBMCs. These receptors originate from a man between 18 and 35 years old in good health and CMV-seronegative.

This chain joins TRBV27 and TRBJ2-7; TRBD1 matches 7 bases. CDR1 and CDR2 from the germline V gene are MNHEY and SMNVEV (reference sequence). This CDR3 is built from 13 residues. The trim removed 10 bases at V and 7 bases at J, leaving 13 bases unmatched. The CDR3 coding sequence is TGTGCCACAAGACAGGGCCAATTGTGGGAGCAGTACTTC. Amino acids: CATRQGQLWEQYF.

This clone was detected only a few times. The genes are TRBV28 and TRBJ1-5; 8 bases align to TRBD1. J lost 2 bases, V lost 3 bases, and 0 bases had no gene match. Germline V gene data show CDR1 as MDHEN and CDR2 as SYDVKM. This CDR3 region has 14 residues. CDR3 residues: CASSLTGGNQPQHF. Here the CDR3 DNA reads TGTGCCAGCAGTTTGACAGGGGGCAATCAGCCCCAGCATTTT.

In its sample, this clone was seen once. V is TRBV19 and J is TRBJ1-5, with 8 bases matching TRBD1. CDR1 is LNHDA and CDR2 is SQIVND in the germline V gene (reference sequence). Unmatched junction bases numbered 14, after V lost 4 bases and J lost 6 bases. This CDR3 contains 17 residues. The CDR3 protein is CASSNFQGAGESQPQHF. The CDR3 region has the DNA TGTGCCAGTAGTAACTTCCAGGGGGCAGGGGAAAGTCAGCCCCAGCATTTT.

The chain is built from TRBV7-9 and TRBJ1-1, with D possibly being TRBD1 (6 bases). V lost 5 bases, J lost 10 bases, and 14 bases lay in between. Germline CDR1 is SEHNR and CDR2 is FQNEAQ (reference sequence). The CDR3 sequence is 12 residues long. CDR3 sequence: CASSRKDSAAFF. In DNA, the CDR3 is TGTGCCAGCAGCCGTAAGGACAGTGCAGCTTTCTTT. The full variable domain, its missing parts supplied by reference TRBV7-9 and TRBJ1-1, is DTGVSQNPRHKITKRGQNVTFRCDPISEHNRLYWYRQTLGQGPEFLTYFQNEAQLEKSRLLSDRFSAERPKGSFSTLEIQRTEQGDSAMYLCASSRKDSAAFFGQGTRLTVV.

The V call is TRBV27, the J call TRBJ2-3; D remains ambiguous. The CDR3 runs to 13 residues. The ends were cut back, 3 bases at V and 2 bases at J, with 6 bases in the middle. The germline V gene encodes CDR1 MNHEY and CDR2 SMNVEV (reference sequence). CDR3 amino acids: CASSLAPTDTQYF. The CDR3 DNA follows: TGTGCCAGCAGTTTGGCCCCCACAGATACGCAGTATTTT.

The chain links TRBV27 to TRBJ1-1; no clear D gene. Germline loops: CDR1 MNHEY, CDR2 SMNVEV (reference sequence). V dropped 8 bases and J dropped 2 bases, with 6 bases sitting between them. This CDR3 region has 11 residues. The CDR3 here is CASGLNTEAFF. CDR3 in DNA: TGTGCCAGCGGACTTAACACTGAAGCTTTCTTT.

This sequence joins TRBV4-2 and TRBJ2-1, with a weak D call TRBD1 (6 bases). The CDR3 sequence is 16 residues long. Germline V gene lookup returns CDR1 LGHNA and CDR2 YNFKEQ. V was cut by 3 bases and J by 6 bases, with 18 bases left in between. The CDR3 nucleotides are TGTGCCAGCAGCCACGATGGACAGAGGCTCGGCAATGAGCAGTTCTTC. Its translation: CASSHDGQRLGNEQFF.

The chain combines TRBV6-6 with TRBJ1-2; TRBD1 is a possible D gene (5 bases). The CDR3 totals 14 residues. Germline V CDR1 and CDR2: MNHNY, SVGAGI (reference sequence). Trimming took 0 bases from V and 4 from J, leaving 9 bases between them. The CDR3 DNA reads TGTGCCAGCAGTTACTCCGCCCAGGGCTATGGCTACACCTTC. Protein: CASSYSAQGYGYTF.

The chain recombines TRBV6-5 with TRBJ2-1; 12 bases line up with TRBD2. Per germline, CDR1 MNHEY and CDR2 SVGAGI. Unmatched junction bases numbered 1, after V lost 4 bases and J lost 0 bases. This CDR3 is built from 16 residues. CDR3 in DNA: TGTGCCAGCAGTTGGGGACTAGCGGGCTCCTACAATGAGCAGTTCTTC. This encodes CASSWGLAGSYNEQFF.

This CDR3 reads CASSSTGDSGNTIYF. The CDR3 DNA reads as TGTGCCAGCAGTTCGACAGGGGACTCTGGAAACACCATATATTTT. The chain links TRBV6-5 to TRBJ1-3; 8 bases agree with TRBD1. The CDR3 is 15 amino acids. J gave up 0 bases and V 4 bases, and 2 bases lay outside the gene matches. Germline assignment: CDR1 MNHEY and CDR2 SVGAGI.

The chain has TRBV7-2 and TRBJ2-1; 7 bases are shared with TRBD2. The J segment lost 0 bases and the V segment lost 1 base, leaving 3 bases of the junction unmatched. This CDR3 comprises 16 residues. The germline CDR1 and CDR2 sequences are SGHTA and FQGNSA. DNA for the CDR3: TGTGCCAGCAGCTTAGGTGGGGAGGGCTCCTACAATGAGCAGTTCTTC. Translation gives CASSLGGEGSYNEQFF.

This chain links TRBV6-1 with TRBJ1-3, with D possibly being TRBD1 (5 bases). This CDR3 has 16 residues. Looked up from germline, CDR1 is MNHNS and CDR2 is SASEGT. Trimming stripped 4 bases from V and 1 base from J, with 14 bases between. Here the CDR3 reads CASSAQGRASGNTIYF. The CDR3 DNA is TGTGCCAGCAGTGCCCAGGGAAGGGCGTCTGGAAACACCATATATTTT.

This clone was counted a single time. The chain couples TRBV5-1 to TRBJ1-6; D unresolved. CDR1 and CDR2 from the germline V gene are SGHRS and YFSETQ. There are 15 residues in the CDR3. The ends were cut back, 2 bases at V and 1 base at J, with 7 bases in the middle. The CDR3 protein is CASSFGGSYNSPLHF. The CDR3 bases are TGCGCCAGCAGCTTCGGAGGTTCCTATAATTCACCCCTCCACTTT.

The gene calls are TRBV27 and TRBJ2-1, with TRBD2 matching over 7 bases. Germline CDR1 MNHEY, CDR2 SMNVEV (reference sequence). V dropped 3 bases and J dropped 4; count of bases not matched to a gene: 9. This CDR3 contains 16 residues. In DNA form, the CDR3 reads TGTGCCAGCAGTTTTAAGGCTAGCGGTAAATACAATGAGCAGTTCTTC. It translates to CASSFKASGKYNEQFF.

The chain has TRBV9 and TRBJ1-5; no definite D call. Looked up from germline, CDR1 is SGDLS and CDR2 is YYNGEE. CDR3 size: 15 residues. V was trimmed by 0 bases and J by 8 bases, leaving 15 bases between them. The CDR3 nucleotides read TGTGCCAGCAGCGTAGGTAGCAGACCCGTGGAGCCCCAGCATTTT. It is translated as CASSVGSRPVEPQHF.

V gene TRBV28 combines with J gene TRBJ1-2; the D gene is possibly TRBD1 (6 bases). V was shortened by 4 bases and J by 5 bases, with 11 bases between the two germline ends. CDR3 size: 13 residues. CDR1 MDHEN and CDR2 SYDVKM come from the germline V gene. The CDR3, as DNA: TGTGCCAGCAGTTCCACAGGACAGTATGGCTACACCTTC. It encodes CASSSTGQYGYTF.

The CDR3 region has the DNA TGTGCCAGTAGTGTACAGGGGGTAGGCTACAATGAGCAGTTCTTC. Translated, it gives CASSVQGVGYNEQFF. The chain couples TRBV19 to TRBJ2-1, with 8 bases lining up with TRBD1. The CDR3 contains 15 residues. The V gene end was trimmed by 5 bases and the J gene end by 3 bases; junction bases not matched to a gene: 6. In germline, CDR1 is LNHDA, CDR2 SQIVND (reference sequence).

The chain uses TRBV6-5 and TRBJ1-3, with a possible D match to TRBD1 (6 bases). The length of the CDR3 is 15 residues. V shed 5 bases and J shed 4 bases, with 15 bases lying between them. Germline-derived CDR1 and CDR2 are MNHEY and SVGAGI. Here the CDR3 DNA reads TGTGCCAGCAGTCCACAGGGTGTAGGGGGAAACACCATATATTTT. Translating it yields CASSPQGVGGNTIYF.

CDR3 sequence reads: CASSPRGGQPETQYF. Written as DNA, the CDR3 is TGTGCCAGCAGTCCGCGGGGGGGGCAGCCGGAGACCCAGTACTTC. The V call is TRBV27, the J call TRBJ2-5, with 9 bases lining up with TRBD2. Germline V gene data show CDR1 as MNHEY and CDR2 as SMNVEV (reference sequence). This CDR3 is built from 15 residues. V dropped 5 bases and J dropped 5; count of bases not matched to a gene: 9.

This clone was observed a few times. The V call is TRBV18, the J call TRBJ2-2; 11 bases are shared with TRBD2. With 4 bases clipped from V and 3 bases from J, the junction kept 10 bases outside the gene matches. From germline, CDR1 is KGHSH and CDR2 LQKENI. The CDR3 length is 18 residues. CDR3 sequence: CASSRELAGAGYTGELFF. CDR3 DNA sequence: TGTGCCAGCTCACGCGAACTAGCGGGGGCTGGGTACACCGGGGAGCTGTTTTTT. Full variable domain (rest looked up from reference TRBV18 and TRBJ2-2): NAGVMQNPRHLVRRRGQEARLRCSPMKGHSHVYWYRQLPEEGLKFMVYLQKENIIDESGMPKERFSAEFPKEGPSILRIQQVVRGDSAAYFCASSRELAGAGYTGELFFGEGSRLTVL.

The J gene is TRBJ2-1, the V gene TRBV11-2; TRBD2 matches at 13 bases. Germline V gene sequence: CDR1 SGHAT, CDR2 FQNNGV. CDR3 length equals 19 residues. V was clipped by 0 bases and J by 1 base; unmatched bases: 6. The CDR3, as DNA: TGTGCCAGCAGCTTAGATAGATTGACTAGCGGGAGGTCCTACAATGAGCAGTTCTTC. The encoded protein is CASSLDRLTSGRSYNEQFF.

This rearrangement joins TRBV29-1 to TRBJ1-1, with TRBD1 matching 9 bases. The CDR3 runs 15 residues. CDR1 SQVTM and CDR2 ANQGSEA come from the germline V gene. V shed 6 bases, J shed 3 bases, and the junction held 11 bases outside the gene matches. CDR3 sequence (DNA): TGCAGCGTGACACAGGGGGCGGGAAAAGACACTGAAGCTTTCTTT. Encoded protein: CSVTQGAGKDTEAFF.

This clone came up once. The V call is TRBV19, the J call TRBJ2-2; TRBD1 matches at 10 bases. The V gene's germline CDR1 is LNHDA and CDR2 SQIVND (reference sequence). V dropped 4 bases and J dropped 0; count of bases not matched to a gene: 8. The CDR3 totals 18 residues. The CDR3 DNA sequence: TGTGCCAGTAGTACGACCGACAGGGGGCATTCGAACACCGGGGAGCTGTTTTTT. Translation: CASSTTDRGHSNTGELFF.

This clone showed up just a few times. J is TRBJ2-1 and V is TRBV19; D gene uncertain. Germline loops: CDR1 LNHDA, CDR2 SQIVND (reference sequence). The CDR3 runs to 13 residues. V was clipped by 1 base and J by 8 bases, with 9 bases between them. The CDR3 region is CASSIGLFDEQFF. In DNA form, the CDR3 reads TGTGCCAGTAGTATAGGGCTGTTCGATGAGCAGTTCTTC.